Presented here are 3 T cell receptor beta chains from one specimen sequenced in a study of cytomegalovirus exposure and HLA in healthy donors. Use of 60 Vbeta and 13 Jbeta primers characterized the PCR. Assay: immunoSEQ multiplex PCR; the TCRdb copy retains only in-frame clones and omits some. This sample has around 140,000 clones; around 82% occur once, and the top ten carry approximately 2.5%. The material sequenced was PBMCs. Receptors originate from a man aged 45-60 years in good health and CMV-seronegative.

This chain uses TRBV6-6 with TRBJ1-2; 7 nucleotides match TRBD1. The CDR3 has 13 residues. The junction had 4 bases not matched to a gene; V was cut back by 6 bases and J by 3 bases. CDR1 MNHNY and CDR2 SVGAGI come from the germline V gene (reference sequence). The CDR3 region has the DNA TGTGCCAGCAGCCAGGGGGGCGACTATGGCTACACCTTC. It specifies CASSQGGDYGYTF.

The rearrangement uses TRBV28 and TRBJ1-1; D gene unclear. Germline V gene lookup returns CDR1 MDHEN and CDR2 SYDVKM. CDR3 size: 15 residues. V lost 4 bases to trimming and J lost 0 bases, with 12 bases between them. Here the CDR3 reads CASSSGLVMNTEAFF. CDR3 DNA: TGTGCCAGCAGTTCCGGGTTAGTCATGAACACTGAAGCTTTCTTT.

The chain joins TRBV5-5 to TRBJ1-1; D is ambiguous. V lost 3 bases to trimming and J lost 5 bases, with 11 bases between them. Germline CDR1 SGHKS, CDR2 YYEKEE (reference sequence). The CDR3 contains 13 residues. The CDR3 nucleotides read TGTGCCAGCAGCTCGGCCGGGAGGACTGAAGCTTTCTTT. Encoded protein: CASSSAGRTEAFF.